A selection of T cell receptor beta chains follows, all from one sample in a study of identical twins. TCRdb processed the 5' RACE reads anew with MiXCR; each CDR3 protein has one entry. This table holds about 240,000 distinct CDR3 sequences, 8% to 11% found once. Sequencing was carried out using memory T cells sorted from blood. The origin of the receptors is a man aged 50 to 60 in good health. The CDR3 runs from the conserved cysteine through the conserved F or W. The order of the fields is CDR3 DNA, CDR3 protein, J gene, V gene, clone size, D gene. A D gene is named only where the DNA matches it firmly. The listing skips clone size in some rows; elsewhere it reads once, few, many or a size class.

CDR3 DNA: TGCAGCGCCAAAACGGCAGGATTCAATCAGCCCCAGCATTTT
CDR3 protein: CSAKTAGFNQPQHF
J gene: TRBJ1-5
V gene: TRBV29-1
clone size: -
D gene: -

CDR3 DNA: TGCGCCAGCAGCCAAGATAGGGACAGGGGGTGGACAGATACGCAGTATTTT
CDR3 protein: CASSQDRDRGWTDTQYF
J gene: TRBJ2-3
V gene: TRBV4-3
clone size: -
D gene: TRBD1

CDR3 DNA: TGTGCCAGCAGCATATGGACAGGGGGAAGTGGGGCCAACGTCCTGACTTTC
CDR3 protein: CASSIWTGGSGANVLTF
J gene: TRBJ2-6
V gene: TRBV11-2
clone size: -
D gene: TRBD1

CDR3 DNA: TGTGCCAGCAGCGCCGCGGGGGGAAGCACAGATACGCAGTATTTT
CDR3 protein: CASSAAGGSTDTQYF
J gene: TRBJ2-3
V gene: TRBV7-2
clone size: few
D gene: TRBD2

CDR3 DNA: TGTGCCAGCAGTGGAGGACAGGACCTCTATGGCTACACCTTC
CDR3 protein: CASSGGQDLYGYTF
J gene: TRBJ1-2
V gene: TRBV6-2/TRBV6-3
clone size: -
D gene: TRBD1

CDR3 DNA: TGTGCCAGCAGCGCAGGGGGCGGACAGGGAAGCTCCTACGAGCAGTACTTC
CDR3 protein: CASSAGGGQGSSYEQYF
J gene: TRBJ2-7
V gene: TRBV6-1
clone size: many
D gene: TRBD1

CDR3 DNA: TGTGCCACCAGCAGAGACCTGGGTATAGCCTACGAGCAGTACTTC
CDR3 protein: CATSRDLGIAYEQYF
J gene: TRBJ2-7
V gene: TRBV15
clone size: few
D gene: -

CDR3 DNA: TGCAGTGCTAGAGTCGGCAGCTCCTATAATTCACCCCTCCACTTT
CDR3 protein: CSARVGSSYNSPLHF
J gene: TRBJ1-6
V gene: TRBV20-1
clone size: few
D gene: -

CDR3 DNA: TGCGCCAGCAGCCAAGACTGGGGGAGCACAGATACGCAGTATTTT
CDR3 protein: CASSQDWGSTDTQYF
J gene: TRBJ2-3
V gene: TRBV4-3
clone size: few
D gene: -

CDR3 DNA: TGTGCCAGCAGTTTATCGAGAGGGCGGAGCGAGACCCAGTACTTC
CDR3 protein: CASSLSRGRSETQYF
J gene: TRBJ2-5
V gene: TRBV27
clone size: many
D gene: -

CDR3 DNA: TGTGCCAGTAGTACCCGGGACTACAACACCGGGGAGCTGTTTTTT
CDR3 protein: CASSTRDYNTGELFF
J gene: TRBJ2-2
V gene: TRBV19
clone size: -
D gene: TRBD2

CDR3 DNA: TGCGCCAGCAGCTCCACCGGGGTAACCTTTACGTCTGGGGCCAACGTCCTGACTTTC
CDR3 protein: CASSSTGVTFTSGANVLTF
J gene: TRBJ2-6
V gene: TRBV5-1
clone size: few
D gene: -